This T cell receptor beta chain was documented in a study of shared clonotypes between healthy human individuals (dated by TCRdb to 2019 to 2021). For context, the study as a whole: A couple of women and a few men aged 18 to 49 years were included in the cohort. For each donor, three plates each were used for CD4 naive and CD4 memory, two plates were used for CD8 naive, and one plate was used for CD8 memory. To estimate repertoire size and how much clonotypes are shared between individuals, the study performed deep sequencing of blood TCR repertoires from a few healthy adults. To increase sequencing depth and limit assay-specific biases, different laboratories used diverse techniques to prepare libraries and sequence TCR repertoires. Per donor, leukapheresis produced somewhere between about 0.9 and 9.5 billion PBMCs. Results and caveats for the whole study, not just this receptor: Only blood was sampled, and tissue TCR repertoires likely differ from those in blood. Approximately 5% of naive CD4, roughly 3.5% of naive CD8, roughly 2.4% of memory CD4, and about 0.4% of memory CD8 clonotypes were shared across several donors. Compared with non-shared clonotypes, the clonotypes found in all four sorted-subset donors had higher generation probabilities. The small number of donors limited the genetic and exposure-history diversity represented. Pairwise subsampling indicated that sequencing depth was expected to affect the degree of clonotype sharing among donors. Naive subsets generally had larger estimated clonotype richness than memory subsets. Rarefaction of sorted-subset datasets indicated incomplete sequencing despite the large sequencing depth.

Taken from the germline V gene (reference sequence), the CDR1 and CDR2 loops are MNHEY and SMNVEV. Unmatched junction bases come to 11, with V trimmed by 2 bases and J by 6 bases. Including cysteine and phenylalanine, the CDR3 has 17 amino acids. Just CDR3 DNA is preserved here, 51 bases in frame from base 1. A note on this clone: Its antigen is not yet known. Base qualities are not at hand, and no much larger clone is one base apart.

For the CD8 naive samples, CD45RO-negative cells were positively selected for CCR7, yielding a CD45RA+CCR7+ population from which TemRA cells were excluded. The donors were healthy, HIV-negative adults who had no recently reported acute infections or vaccinations. Every donor was a Caucasian adult living in Nashville, Tennessee, USA. Blood was obtained by leukapheresis, after which PBMCs were separated by Ficoll-Histopaque density gradient centrifugation and cryopreserved in liquid nitrogen vapor phase. Analytical flow cytometry was used to check the purity and quantity of each magnetically sorted T cell population. From each sorted fraction, genomic DNA was isolated and quantified by UV absorbance on a Nanodrop 2000c. Using the deep immunoSEQ assay, TCR CDR3 regions were amplified from genomic DNA by multiplex PCR. Extracted genomic DNA from each cell subset was distributed evenly across all wells of several immunoSEQ 96-well plates, and each plate was treated as a replicate. For sorted subsets, roughly 200 ng of genomic DNA, equivalent to 30,000 or so T cell genomes, went into each replicate PCR. Purified libraries were measured with a Qubit 3.0 fluorometer, size-checked on a Bioanalyzer 2100, and measured again with the KAPA Library Quantification kit. Each immunoSEQ 96-well plate was sequenced on its own single-read 150-cycle Illumina NextSeq 550 flow cell. In the authors' own workflow: Because the immunoSEQ output held only junctional sequences and lacked quality scores, the filtering could not match the filtering applied to full-length reads. Sequences were annotated with PyIR, a Python wrapper for IgBLAST v1.9, and V/J genes and CDR3 were assigned using IMGT germline references. Reads were removed for weak V/J assignments (E-value above 1e-6), missing CDR3, stop codons, out-of-frame junctions, or ambiguous translated residues. V3J clonotypes were defined as sequences sharing an identical inferred V gene, J gene, and CDR3 amino acid sequence. Percentage overlap between repertoires was calculated by dividing the number of shared unique clonotypes by the size of the smaller repertoire. Repertoire richness was assessed with RTK rarefaction, the Chao1 estimator, and Recon v2.1 estimates of unobserved clonotypes. For all TCRbeta clonotypes obtained by the gDNA method from several donors, generation probabilities were computed with OLGA. Not all clones reach the TCRdb copy of this immuneACCESS table, which keeps in-frame sequences only. Checked studies attribute under half of the gap to unresolved V genes and leave the rest unexplained. Clone size and the V and J calls come from that table; the DNA yielded D and trimming. This sample lists fewer than 1 million clones; 90% to 98% were detected once. The top ten clonotypes cover less than 0.25% of the sample.

The rearrangement joined TRBV27 to TRBJ1-5, with TRBD1 identical over 9 junction bases. This receptor was identified in a man aged 25 to 40 in good health. Sequenced input: naive CD8+ T cells sorted from blood. Interpreted using the paper, the cell subset or site label stands for: CD45RA+CCR7+. The nucleotide sequence is given as TGTGCCAGCAGTTTACGACCCGGGACAGGGATCGGTCAGCCCCAGCATTTT. This translates into CASSLRPGTGIGQPQHF.